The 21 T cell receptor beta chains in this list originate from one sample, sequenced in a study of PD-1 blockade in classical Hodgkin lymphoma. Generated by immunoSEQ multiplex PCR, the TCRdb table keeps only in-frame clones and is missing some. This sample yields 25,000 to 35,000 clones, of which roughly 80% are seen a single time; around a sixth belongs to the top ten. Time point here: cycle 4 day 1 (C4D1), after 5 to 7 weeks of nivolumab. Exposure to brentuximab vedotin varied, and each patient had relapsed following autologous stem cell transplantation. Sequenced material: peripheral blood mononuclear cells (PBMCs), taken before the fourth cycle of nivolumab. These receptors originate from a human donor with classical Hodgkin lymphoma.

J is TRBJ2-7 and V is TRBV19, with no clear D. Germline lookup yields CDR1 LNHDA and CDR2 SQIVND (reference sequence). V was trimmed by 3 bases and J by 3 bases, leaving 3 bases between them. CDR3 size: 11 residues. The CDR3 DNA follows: TGTGCCAGTAGTATCGGCTACGAGCAGTACTTC. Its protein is CASSIGYEQYF.

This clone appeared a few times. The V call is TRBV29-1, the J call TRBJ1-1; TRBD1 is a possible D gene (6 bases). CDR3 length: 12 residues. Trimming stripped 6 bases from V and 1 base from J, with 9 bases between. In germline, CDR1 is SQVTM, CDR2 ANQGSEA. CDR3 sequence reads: CSVSRGNTEAFF. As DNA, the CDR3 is TGCAGCGTATCCAGGGGGAACACTGAAGCTTTCTTT.

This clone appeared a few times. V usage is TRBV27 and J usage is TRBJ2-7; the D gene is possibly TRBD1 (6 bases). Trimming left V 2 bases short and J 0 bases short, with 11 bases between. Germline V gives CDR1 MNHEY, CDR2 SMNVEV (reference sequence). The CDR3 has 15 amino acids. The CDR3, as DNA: TGTGCCAGCAGTTTAATACCGGACAGCTCCTACGAGCAGTACTTC. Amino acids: CASSLIPDSSYEQYF.

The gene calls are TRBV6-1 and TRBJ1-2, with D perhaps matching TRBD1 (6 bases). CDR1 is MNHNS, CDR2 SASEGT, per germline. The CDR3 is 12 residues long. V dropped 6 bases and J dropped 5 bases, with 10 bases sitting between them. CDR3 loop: CASSGQQYGYTF. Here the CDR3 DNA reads TGTGCCAGCAGCGGACAGCAATATGGCTACACCTTC.

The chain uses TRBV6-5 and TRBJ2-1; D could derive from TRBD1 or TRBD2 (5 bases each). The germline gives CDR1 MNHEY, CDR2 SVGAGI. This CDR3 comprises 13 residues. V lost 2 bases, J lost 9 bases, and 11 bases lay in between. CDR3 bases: TGTGCCAGCAGTTACAAGGGGACGGGTGAGCAGTTCTTC. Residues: CASSYKGTGEQFF.

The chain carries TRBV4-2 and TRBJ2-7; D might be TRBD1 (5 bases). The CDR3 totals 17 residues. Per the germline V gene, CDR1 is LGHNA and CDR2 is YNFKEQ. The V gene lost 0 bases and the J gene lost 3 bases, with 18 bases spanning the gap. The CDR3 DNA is TGTGCCAGCAGCCAAGAAATCCTCGGACATGGGATCTACGAGCAGTACTTC. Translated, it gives CASSQEILGHGIYEQYF.

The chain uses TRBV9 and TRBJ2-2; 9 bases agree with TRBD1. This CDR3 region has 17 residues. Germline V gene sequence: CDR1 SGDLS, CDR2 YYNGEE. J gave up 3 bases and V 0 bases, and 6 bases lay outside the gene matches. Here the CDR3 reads CASSVGTGTGHTGELFF. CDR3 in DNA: TGTGCCAGCAGCGTAGGTACCGGGACAGGGCACACCGGGGAGCTGTTTTTT.

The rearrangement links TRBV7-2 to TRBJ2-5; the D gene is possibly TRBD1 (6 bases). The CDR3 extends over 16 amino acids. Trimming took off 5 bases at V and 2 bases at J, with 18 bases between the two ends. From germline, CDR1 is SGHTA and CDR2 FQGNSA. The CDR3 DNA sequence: TGTGCCAGCAGCGTCACCCCAGGGGATTGGCAAGAGACCCAGTACTTC. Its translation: CASSVTPGDWQETQYF.

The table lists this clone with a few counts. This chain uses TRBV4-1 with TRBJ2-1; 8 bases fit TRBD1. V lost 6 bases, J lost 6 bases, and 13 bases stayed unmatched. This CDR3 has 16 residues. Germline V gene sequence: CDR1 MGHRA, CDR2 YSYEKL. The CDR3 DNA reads TGCGCCAGCAGGGGGTTGTCGACAGGGGTAACCAATGAGCAGTTCTTC. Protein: CASRGLSTGVTNEQFF.

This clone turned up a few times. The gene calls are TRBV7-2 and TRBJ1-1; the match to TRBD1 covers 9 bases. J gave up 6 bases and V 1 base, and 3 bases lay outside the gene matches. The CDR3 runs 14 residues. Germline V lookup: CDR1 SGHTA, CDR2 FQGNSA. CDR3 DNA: TGTGCCAGCAGCTTAGGGGGACAGGGCGCTGAAGCTTTCTTT. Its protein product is CASSLGGQGAEAFF.

CDR3 sequence reads: CASSLAISGTFYGYTF. CDR3 nucleotides: TGTGCCAGCAGCTTAGCGATAAGCGGGACTTTCTATGGCTACACCTTC. This chain joins TRBV7-8 and TRBJ1-2; the D gene is possibly TRBD1 (5 bases). This CDR3 region has 16 residues. Trimming left V 0 bases short and J 4 bases short, with 15 bases between. CDR1 and CDR2 (germline): SGHVS, FQNEAQ.

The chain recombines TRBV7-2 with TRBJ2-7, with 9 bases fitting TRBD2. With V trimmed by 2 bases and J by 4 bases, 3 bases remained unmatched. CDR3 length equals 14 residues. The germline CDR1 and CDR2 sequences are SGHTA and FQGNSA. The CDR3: CASSLHLAGYEQYF. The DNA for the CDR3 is TGTGCCAGCAGCTTACACCTAGCGGGGTACGAGCAGTACTTC.

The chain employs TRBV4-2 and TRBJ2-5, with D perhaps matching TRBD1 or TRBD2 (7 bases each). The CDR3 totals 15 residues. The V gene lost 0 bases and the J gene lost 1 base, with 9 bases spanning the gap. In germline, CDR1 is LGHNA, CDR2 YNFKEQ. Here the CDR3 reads CASSQDRGGQETQYF. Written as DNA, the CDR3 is TGTGCCAGCAGCCAAGACAGGGGGGGCCAAGAGACCCAGTACTTC.

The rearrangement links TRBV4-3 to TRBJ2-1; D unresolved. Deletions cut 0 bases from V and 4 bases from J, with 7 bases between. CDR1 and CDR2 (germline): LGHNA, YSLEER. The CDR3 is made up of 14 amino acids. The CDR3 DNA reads TGCGCCAGCAGCCAAGATCAGGAATACAATGAGCAGTTCTTC. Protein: CASSQDQEYNEQFF.

CDR3 nucleotides: TGCGCCAGCAGCTTGGATGCAGGGAACACCGGGGAGCTGTTTTTT. As protein: CASSLDAGNTGELFF. The rearrangement joins TRBV5-1 to TRBJ2-2; D gene uncertain. The CDR3 loop spans 15 amino acids. Germline V gene data show CDR1 as SGHRS and CDR2 as YFSETQ. V dropped 0 bases and J dropped 1 base, with 7 bases sitting between them.

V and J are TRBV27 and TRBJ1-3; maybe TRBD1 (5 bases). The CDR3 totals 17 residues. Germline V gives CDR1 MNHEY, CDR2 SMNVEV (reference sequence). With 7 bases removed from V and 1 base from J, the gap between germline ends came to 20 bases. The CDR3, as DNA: TGTGCCAGCAATAAGTTTCACAACGACAGATCTGGAAACACCATATATTTT. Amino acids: CASNKFHNDRSGNTIYF.

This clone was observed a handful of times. The CDR3 loop reads CASSTGHGELFF. CDR3 DNA: TGTGCCAGCAGTACAGGGCACGGGGAGCTGTTTTTT. This chain uses TRBV6-5 with TRBJ2-2, with a possible D match to TRBD1 (6 bases). The CDR3 runs 12 residues. Germline assignment: CDR1 MNHEY and CDR2 SVGAGI. Trimming shortened V by 5 bases and J by 7 bases, and 8 bases separated the two germline ends.

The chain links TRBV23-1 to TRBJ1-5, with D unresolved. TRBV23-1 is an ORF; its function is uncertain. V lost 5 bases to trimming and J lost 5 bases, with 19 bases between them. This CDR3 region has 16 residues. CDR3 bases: TGCGCCAGCAGTTCACCATTCGGCCTTGGCGATCAGCCCCAGCATTTT. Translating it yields CASSSPFGLGDQPQHF.

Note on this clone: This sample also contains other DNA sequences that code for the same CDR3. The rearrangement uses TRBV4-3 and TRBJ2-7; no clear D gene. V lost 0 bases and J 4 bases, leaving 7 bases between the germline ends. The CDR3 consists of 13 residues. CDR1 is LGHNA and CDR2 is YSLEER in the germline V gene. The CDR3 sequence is CASSQDGRYEQYF. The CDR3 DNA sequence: TGCGCCAGCAGCCAAGATGGGCGGTACGAGCAGTACTTC.

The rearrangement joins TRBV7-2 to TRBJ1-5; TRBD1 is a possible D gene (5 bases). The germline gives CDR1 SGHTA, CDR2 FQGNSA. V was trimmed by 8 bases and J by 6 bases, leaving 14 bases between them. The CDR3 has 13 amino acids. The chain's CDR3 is CASGEGRSQPQHF. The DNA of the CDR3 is TGTGCCAGCGGTGAGGGGAGGTCTCAGCCCCAGCATTTT. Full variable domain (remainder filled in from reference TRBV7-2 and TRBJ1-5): GAGVSQSPSNKVTEKGKDVELRCDPISGHTALYWYRQSLGQGLEFLIYFQGNSAPDKSGLPSDRFSAERTGGSVSTLTIQRTQQEDSAVYLCASGEGRSQPQHFGDGTRLSIL.

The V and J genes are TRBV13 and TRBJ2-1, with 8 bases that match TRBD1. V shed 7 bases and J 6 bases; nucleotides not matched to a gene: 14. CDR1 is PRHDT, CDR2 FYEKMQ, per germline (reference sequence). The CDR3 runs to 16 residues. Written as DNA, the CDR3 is TGTGCCAGCACCGATCGAACAGGGGGTGTGGGCAATGAGCAGTTCTTC. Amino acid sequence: CASTDRTGGVGNEQFF.